This passage covers 5 T cell receptor beta chains from one sample sequenced in a study of cytomegalovirus exposure and HLA in healthy donors (dated by TCRdb to the late 2010s). Library preparation used the immunoSEQ multiplex PCR assay. A mixture of 60 forward primers for TCR Vbeta segments and 13 reverse primers for TCR Jbeta segments was used in the multiplex PCR. The source is immuneACCESS, and TCRdb retained only in-frame sequences with V and J called. Part of the clones is not carried over; for the studies checked, unresolved V genes explain less than half of this, and the remainder is unexplained. The sample profile shows roughly 160,000 clones; more than 70% of them were found once. Around 8% of the sample is held by the ten biggest clonotypes. The specimen was PBMCs. The receptors stem from a woman aged 35 to 49 in good health and CMV-seropositive.

V is TRBV11-2 and J is TRBJ2-7, with D possibly being TRBD2 (6 bases). The CDR3 covers 14 residues. The V gene's germline CDR1 is SGHAT and CDR2 FQNNGV. Trimming pared 5 bases from V and 7 bases from J, leaving 18 bases between. Here the CDR3 DNA reads TGTGCCAGCAGCCAGGACTACCGGGCGGGGGAGCAGTACTTC. Protein product: CASSQDYRAGEQYF.

The sample holds a few counts of this clone. The chain combines TRBV6-5 with TRBJ2-7; 8 positions match TRBD2. The CDR3 totals 13 residues. With V trimmed by 11 bases and J by 4 bases, 10 bases remained unmatched. Germline values: CDR1 MNHEY, CDR2 SVGAGI. This CDR3 reads CAAGGGPLYEQYF. The CDR3 DNA follows: TGTGCCGCGGGGGGAGGGCCCCTTTACGAGCAGTACTTC.

The J gene is TRBJ1-1, the V gene TRBV11-2, with D possibly matching TRBD1 (5 bases). This CDR3 region has 15 residues. Germline V gene data show CDR1 as SGHAT and CDR2 as FQNNGV. The V end lost 0 bases, the J end lost 4 bases, and 12 bases lay between the germline ends. The CDR3 here is CASSLEGGGGTEAFF. DNA for the CDR3: TGTGCCAGCAGCTTAGAAGGCGGGGGGGGCACTGAAGCTTTCTTT. Full variable domain (remainder filled in from reference TRBV11-2 and TRBJ1-1): EAGVAQSPRYKIIEKRQSVAFWCNPISGHATLYWYQQILGQGPKLLIQFQNNGVVDDSQLPKDRFSAERLKGVDSTLKIQPAKLEDSAVYLCASSLEGGGGTEAFFGQGTRLTVV.

The V gene is TRBV21-1, the J gene TRBJ2-3; TRBD2 is the table's D call and was not checked against the DNA. TRBV21-1 is an annotated pseudogene. The CDR3 has 19 amino acids. CDR3 nucleotides: TGTGCCAGCAGCAAAAGGTCCTCCGGGACTAGCGGAAATCCAGATACGCAGTATTTT. Translating gives CASSKRSSGTSGNPDTQYF.

The genes are TRBV7-3 and TRBJ2-5; 8 nucleotides line up with TRBD2. This CDR3 comprises 15 residues. CDR1 SGHTA and CDR2 FQGTGA come from the germline V gene. The J segment lost 5 bases and the V segment lost 1 base, leaving 6 bases of the junction unmatched. CDR3 region: CASSLSREGWETQYF. The CDR3 DNA reads as TGTGCCAGCAGCTTAAGTCGGGAGGGGTGGGAGACCCAGTACTTC. Drawing the rest from reference TRBV7-3 and TRBJ2-5, the complete variable domain is GAGVSQTPSNKVTEKGKYVELRCDPISGHTALYWYRQSLGQGPEFLIYFQGTGAADDSGLPNDRFFAVRPEGSVSTLKIQRTERGDSAVYLCASSLSREGWETQYFGPGTRLLVL.